These 4 T cell receptor beta chains originate from one sample sequenced in a study of radiotherapy plus CTLA-4 blockade in lung cancer. Assay: immunoSEQ multiplex PCR; the TCRdb copy retains only in-frame clones and omits some. Of 90,000 to 95,000 clones in the sample, about 80% were seen once. The source material was peripheral blood, sampled from a patient treated with radiotherapy plus ipilimumab. These receptors originate from a human donor with non-small cell lung cancer who had stable disease on radiotherapy plus ipilimumab.

J is TRBJ2-4 and V is TRBV11-2, with TRBD1 identical over 9 bases. Losses at the gene ends were 5 bases for V and 2 bases for J; bases not matched to a gene: 10. CDR1 SGHAT and CDR2 FQNNGV come from the germline V gene. The CDR3 contains 17 residues. CDR3: CASSHHRGRDTKNIQYF. The CDR3 bases are TGTGCCAGCAGCCACCACAGGGGGCGGGATACCAAAAACATTCAGTACTTC.

This clone was detected only once. The chain is built from TRBV6-5 and TRBJ2-7, with TRBD1 identical over 7 bases. The CDR3 is 14 amino acids. The V and J ends lost 4 bases and 3 bases, in that order; junction bases with no gene match: 6. Germline V lookup: CDR1 MNHEY, CDR2 SVGAGI. CDR3 coding DNA: TGTGCCAGCAGTTCAGGGGGAACCCTCTACGAGCAGTACTTC. Amino acids: CASSSGGTLYEQYF.

The J gene is TRBJ2-5, the V gene TRBV5-6; 8 bases are shared with TRBD1. The CDR3 has 13 amino acids. CDR1 is SGHDT, CDR2 YYEEEE, per germline. J lost 2 bases, V lost 7 bases, and 4 bases had no gene match. The CDR3 sequence: CASAGTGQETQYF. The CDR3 DNA sequence: TGTGCCAGCGCCGGGACAGGACAAGAGACCCAGTACTTC.

This rearrangement joins TRBV15 to TRBJ2-1; 8 bases align to TRBD2. The germline V gene has CDR1 LNHNV and CDR2 YYDKDF (reference sequence). The CDR3 sequence is 17 residues long. The junction had 14 bases not matched to a gene; V was cut back by 3 bases and J by 7 bases. The CDR3 loop is CATSRGGGSGSLNEQFF. The CDR3, as DNA: TGTGCCACCAGCAGGGGGGGAGGGAGCGGGAGCCTGAATGAGCAGTTCTTC.